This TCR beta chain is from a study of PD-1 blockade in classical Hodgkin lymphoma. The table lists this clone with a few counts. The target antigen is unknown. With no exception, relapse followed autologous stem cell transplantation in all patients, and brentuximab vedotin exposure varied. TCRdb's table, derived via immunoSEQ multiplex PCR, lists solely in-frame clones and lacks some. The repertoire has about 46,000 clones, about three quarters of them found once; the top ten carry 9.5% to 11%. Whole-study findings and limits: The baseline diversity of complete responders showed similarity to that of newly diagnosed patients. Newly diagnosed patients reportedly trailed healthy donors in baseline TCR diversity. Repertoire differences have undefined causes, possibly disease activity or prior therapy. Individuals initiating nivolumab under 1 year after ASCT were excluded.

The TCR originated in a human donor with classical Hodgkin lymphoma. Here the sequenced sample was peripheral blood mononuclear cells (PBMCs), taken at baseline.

CDR3 region: CASVFRQGANEQFF. CDR3 nucleotide sequence: TGTGCCAGCGTATTCAGACAGGGGGCCAATGAGCAGTTCTTC. The rearrangement joins TRBV6-1 to TRBJ2-1, with TRBD1 matching 10 bases. The CDR3 is 14 amino acids. With V trimmed by 8 bases and J by 6 bases, 7 bases remained unmatched. Germline V gene data show CDR1 as MNHNS and CDR2 as SASEGT.